This TCR beta chain was observed in a study of blood T cell repertoires in COVID-19. CDR3 length: 14 amino acids. Germline loops: CDR1 MNHEY, CDR2 SVGAGI. The V gene end was trimmed by 5 bases and the J gene end by 8 bases; junction bases not matched to a gene: 8. Profiled with immunoSEQ multiplex PCR; TCRdb holds only in-frame clones, not every one. The sample consists of 120,000 or so clones, 74% of them appearing once. The chain recombines TRBV6-5 with TRBJ2-2, with TRBD2 matching over 7 bases. The source material was peripheral blood. This TCR came from a man aged 55-75 years with acute or convalescent COVID-19. As DNA, the CDR3 is TGTGCCAGCAGTCGGGGGGTTGCTCCTGGGGAGCTGTTTTTT. Protein product: CASSRGVAPGELFF.